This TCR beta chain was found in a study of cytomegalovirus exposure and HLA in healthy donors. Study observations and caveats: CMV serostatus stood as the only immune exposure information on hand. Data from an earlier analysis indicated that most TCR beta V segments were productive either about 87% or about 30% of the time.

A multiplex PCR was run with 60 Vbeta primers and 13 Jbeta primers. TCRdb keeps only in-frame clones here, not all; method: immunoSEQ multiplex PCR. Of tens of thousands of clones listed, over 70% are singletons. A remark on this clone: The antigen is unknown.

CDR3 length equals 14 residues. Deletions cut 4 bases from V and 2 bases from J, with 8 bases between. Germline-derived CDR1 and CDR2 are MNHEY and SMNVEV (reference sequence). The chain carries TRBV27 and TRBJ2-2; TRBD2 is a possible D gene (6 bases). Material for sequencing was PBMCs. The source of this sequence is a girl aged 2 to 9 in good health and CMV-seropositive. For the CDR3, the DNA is TGTGCCAGCAGTTCGGACTATAACACCGGGGAGCTGTTTTTT. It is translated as CASSSDYNTGELFF.